This TCR beta chain is drawn from a study of metastatic and nonmetastatic thyroid tumors. Whole-study context: Peripheral blood and tumor or nodule samples from malignant and benign thyroid patients were compared.

Regarding this clone: What it recognizes is unknown.

Whole-study results and caveats: Reports indicated that malignant thyroid tumors showed significantly higher TCR beta diversity than benign nodules did, in blood and tumor.

Authors' methods: It was from CDR3 differences across clinicopathological groups that a distant-metastasis classifier for papillary thyroid cancer was built. With MiXCR, TCRdb reprocessed the PCR reads. TCRdb's processing, not the authors' own work, is the source of the V and J calls. The sample shows more than 9,500 clones, around 27% of them seen only once. Trimming took off 7 bases at V and 5 bases at J, with 15 bases between the two ends. The CDR3 runs to 13 residues. Per germline, CDR1 MNHNS and CDR2 SASEGT. Patients had received no treatment of any kind before thyroid surgery. The chain is built from TRBV6-1 and TRBJ2-7, with a possible D match to TRBD1 (6 bases). Sequencing input: adjacent normal tissue. The TCR comes from a male donor with papillary thyroid cancer or a benign thyroid nodule (not recorded which). Some clones in this sample may be carry-over from other donors' samples. In DNA form, the CDR3 reads TGTGCCAGCATCCCAGGGGTCGGGAACGAGCAGTACTTC. This codes for CASIPGVGNEQYF.